This TCR beta chain was recorded in a study of identical twins. This clonotype is a singleton in its sample. Its target is not known. Template switching created a universal primer site, and the cDNA included unique molecular identifiers. Each CDR3 protein gets one entry after TCRdb re-called the 5' RACE reads with MiXCR. The data show roughly 1.6 million distinct CDR3 sequences, more than 30% seen once. General study results and limits: Monozygotic twin pairs showed more out-of-frame TCR alpha sharing than models estimated. Excess sharing between twins was weaker in beta out-of-frame sequences. Cross-sectional statistical analysis, not tracking of the same donors, underpinned the conclusions.

This CDR3 is 13 amino acids long. V lost 0 bases, J lost 5 bases, and 7 bases lay in between. The germline V gene has CDR1 LNHNV and CDR2 YYDKDF (reference sequence). The V gene is TRBV15, the J gene TRBJ1-1; no firm D call. The sequenced material came from cord blood. The clonotype was recovered from a newborn girl in good health. The CDR3, as DNA: TGTGCCACCAGCAGAGATTGGAGAACTGAAGCTTTCTTT. Its protein product is CATSRDWRTEAFF.